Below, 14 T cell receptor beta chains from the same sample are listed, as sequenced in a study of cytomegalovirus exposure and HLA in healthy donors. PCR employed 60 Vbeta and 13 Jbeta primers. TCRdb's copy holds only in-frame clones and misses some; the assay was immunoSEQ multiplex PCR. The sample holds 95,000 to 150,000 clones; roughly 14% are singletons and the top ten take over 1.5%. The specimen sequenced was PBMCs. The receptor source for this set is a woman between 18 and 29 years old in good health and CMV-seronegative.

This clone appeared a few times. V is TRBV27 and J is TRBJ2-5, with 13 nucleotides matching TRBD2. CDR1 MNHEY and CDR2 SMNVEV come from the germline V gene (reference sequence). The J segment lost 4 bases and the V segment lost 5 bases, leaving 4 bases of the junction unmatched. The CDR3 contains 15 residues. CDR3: CASSPRTSGGETQYF. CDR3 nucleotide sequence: TGTGCCAGCAGTCCACGGACTAGCGGGGGAGAGACCCAGTACTTC.

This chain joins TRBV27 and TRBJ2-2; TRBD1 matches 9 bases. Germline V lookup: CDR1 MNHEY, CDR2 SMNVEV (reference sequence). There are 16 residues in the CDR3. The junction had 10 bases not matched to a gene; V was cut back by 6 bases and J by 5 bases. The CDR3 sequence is CASSRLGTGMTGELFF. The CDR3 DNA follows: TGTGCCAGCAGCCGACTCGGGACAGGGATGACCGGGGAGCTGTTTTTT.

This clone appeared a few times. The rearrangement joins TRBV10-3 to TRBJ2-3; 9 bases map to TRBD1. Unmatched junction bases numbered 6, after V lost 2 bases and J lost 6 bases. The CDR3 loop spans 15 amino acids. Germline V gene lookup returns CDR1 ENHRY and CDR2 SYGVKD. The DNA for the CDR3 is TGTGCCATCAGTGAGGGGGACAGGGTTTACGATACGCAGTATTTT. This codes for CAISEGDRVYDTQYF.

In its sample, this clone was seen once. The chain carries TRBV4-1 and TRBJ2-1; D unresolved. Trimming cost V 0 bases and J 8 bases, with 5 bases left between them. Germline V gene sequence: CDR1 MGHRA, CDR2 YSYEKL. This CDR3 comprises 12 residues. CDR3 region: CASSQDRDEQFF. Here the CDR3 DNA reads TGCGCCAGCAGCCAAGATCGAGATGAGCAGTTCTTC.

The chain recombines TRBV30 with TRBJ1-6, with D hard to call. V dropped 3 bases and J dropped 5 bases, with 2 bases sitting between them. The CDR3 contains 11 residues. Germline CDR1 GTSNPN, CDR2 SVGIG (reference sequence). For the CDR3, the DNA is TGTGCCTGGAGCAATAATTCACCCCTCCACTTT. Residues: CAWSNNSPLHF.

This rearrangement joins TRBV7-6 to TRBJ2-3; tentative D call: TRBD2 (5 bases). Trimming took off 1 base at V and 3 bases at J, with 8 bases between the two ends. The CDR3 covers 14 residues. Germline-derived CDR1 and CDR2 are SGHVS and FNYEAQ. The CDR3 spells CASSLETGTDTQYF. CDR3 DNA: TGTGCCAGCAGCTTAGAGACGGGAACAGATACGCAGTATTTT.

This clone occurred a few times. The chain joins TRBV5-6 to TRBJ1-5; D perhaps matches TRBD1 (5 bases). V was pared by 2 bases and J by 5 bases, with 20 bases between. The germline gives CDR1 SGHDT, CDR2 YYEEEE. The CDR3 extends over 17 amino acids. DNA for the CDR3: TGTGCCAGCAGCTTATCGGTTAGGAGGGGAGATTATCAGCCCCAGCATTTT. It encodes CASSLSVRRGDYQPQHF.

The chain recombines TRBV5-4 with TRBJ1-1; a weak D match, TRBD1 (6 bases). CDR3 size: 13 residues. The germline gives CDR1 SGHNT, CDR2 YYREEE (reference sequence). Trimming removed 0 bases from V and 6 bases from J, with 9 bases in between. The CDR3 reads CASSLAGGPEAFF. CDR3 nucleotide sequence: TGTGCCAGCAGCTTGGCCGGGGGGCCTGAAGCTTTCTTT.

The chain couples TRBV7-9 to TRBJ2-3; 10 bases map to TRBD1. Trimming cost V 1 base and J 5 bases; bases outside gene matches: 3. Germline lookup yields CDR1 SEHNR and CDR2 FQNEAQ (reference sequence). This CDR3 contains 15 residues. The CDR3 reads CASSLGGQGLDTQYF. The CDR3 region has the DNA TGTGCCAGCAGCTTAGGGGGACAGGGGTTAGATACGCAGTATTTT.

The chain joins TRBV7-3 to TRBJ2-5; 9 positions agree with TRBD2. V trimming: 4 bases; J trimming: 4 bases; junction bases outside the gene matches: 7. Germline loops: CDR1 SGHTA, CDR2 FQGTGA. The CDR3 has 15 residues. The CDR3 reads CASSSVAGVGETQYF. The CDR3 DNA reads TGTGCCAGCAGCTCAGTAGCGGGAGTCGGAGAGACCCAGTACTTC.

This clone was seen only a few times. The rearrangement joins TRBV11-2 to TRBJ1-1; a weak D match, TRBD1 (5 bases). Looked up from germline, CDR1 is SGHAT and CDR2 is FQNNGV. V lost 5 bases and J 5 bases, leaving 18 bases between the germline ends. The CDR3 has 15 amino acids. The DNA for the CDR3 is TGTGCCAGCAGCCCCGGGGGAGGGGAGAGGACTGAAGCTTTCTTT. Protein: CASSPGGGERTEAFF. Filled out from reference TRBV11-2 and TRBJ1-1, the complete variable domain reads EAGVAQSPRYKIIEKRQSVAFWCNPISGHATLYWYQQILGQGPKLLIQFQNNGVVDDSQLPKDRFSAERLKGVDSTLKIQPAKLEDSAVYLCASSPGGGERTEAFFGQGTRLTVV.

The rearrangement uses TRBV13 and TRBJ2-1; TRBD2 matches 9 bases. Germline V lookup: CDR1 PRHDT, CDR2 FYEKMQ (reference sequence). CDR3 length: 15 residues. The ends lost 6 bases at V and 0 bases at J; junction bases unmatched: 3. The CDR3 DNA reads TGTGCCAGCAGGGATAGCGGGAGCTCCTACAATGAGCAGTTCTTC. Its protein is CASRDSGSSYNEQFF.

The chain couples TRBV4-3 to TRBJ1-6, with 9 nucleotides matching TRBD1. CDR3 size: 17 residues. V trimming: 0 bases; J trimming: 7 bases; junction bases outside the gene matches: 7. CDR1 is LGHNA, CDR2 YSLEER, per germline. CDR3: CASSQDFGTGYNSPLHF. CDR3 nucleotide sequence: TGCGCCAGCAGCCAAGATTTCGGGACAGGGTACAATTCACCCCTCCACTTT.

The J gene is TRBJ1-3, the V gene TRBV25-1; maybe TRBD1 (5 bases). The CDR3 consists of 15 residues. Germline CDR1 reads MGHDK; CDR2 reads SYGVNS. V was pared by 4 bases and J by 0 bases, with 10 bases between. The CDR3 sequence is CASSVGDFSGNTIYF. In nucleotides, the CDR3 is TGTGCCAGCAGTGTAGGGGATTTCTCTGGAAACACCATATATTTT.